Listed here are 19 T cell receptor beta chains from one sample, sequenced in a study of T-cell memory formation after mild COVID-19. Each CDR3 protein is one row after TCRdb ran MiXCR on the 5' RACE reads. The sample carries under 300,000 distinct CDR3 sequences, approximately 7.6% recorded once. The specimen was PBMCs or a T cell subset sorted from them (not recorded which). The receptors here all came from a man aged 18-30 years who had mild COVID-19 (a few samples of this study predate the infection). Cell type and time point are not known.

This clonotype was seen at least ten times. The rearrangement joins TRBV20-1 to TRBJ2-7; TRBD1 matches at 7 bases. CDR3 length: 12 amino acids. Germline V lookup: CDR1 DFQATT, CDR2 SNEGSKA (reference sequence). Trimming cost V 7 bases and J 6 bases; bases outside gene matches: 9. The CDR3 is CSVPTQGSEQYV. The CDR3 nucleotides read TGCAGTGTTCCTACACAGGGGTCCGAGCAGTACGTC.

For the CDR3, the DNA is TGTGCCAGCAGCCCAGGACTAGTCAATGAGCAGTTCTTC. This sequence encodes CASSPGLVNEQFF. The chain is built from TRBV11-3 and TRBJ2-1; 7 bases map to TRBD2. Germline-derived CDR1 and CDR2 are SGHNT and YENEEA. The length of the CDR3 is 13 residues. The J segment lost 6 bases and the V segment lost 5 bases, leaving 4 bases of the junction unmatched. Variable domain in full (rest from reference TRBV11-3 and TRBJ2-1): EAGVVQSPRYKIIEKKQPVAFWCNPISGHNTLYWYLQNLGQGPELLIRYENEEAVDDSQLPKDRFSAERLKGVDSTLKIQPAELGDSAVYLCASSPGLVNEQFFGPGTRLTVL.

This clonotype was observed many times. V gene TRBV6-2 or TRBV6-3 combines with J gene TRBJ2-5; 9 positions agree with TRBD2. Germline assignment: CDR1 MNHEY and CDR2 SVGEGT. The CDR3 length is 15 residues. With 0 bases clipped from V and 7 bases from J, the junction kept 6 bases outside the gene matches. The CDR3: CASSYSGTSFGTQYF. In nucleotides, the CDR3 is TGTGCCAGCAGTTACTCCGGGACTAGCTTCGGGACCCAGTACTTC.

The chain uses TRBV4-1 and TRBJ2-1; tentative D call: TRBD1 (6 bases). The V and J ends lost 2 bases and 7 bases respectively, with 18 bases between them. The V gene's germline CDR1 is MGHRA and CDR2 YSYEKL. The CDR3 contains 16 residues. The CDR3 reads CASSQTQGQGKNEQFF. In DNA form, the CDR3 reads TGCGCCAGCAGCCAAACCCAGGGGCAAGGAAAGAATGAGCAGTTCTTC.

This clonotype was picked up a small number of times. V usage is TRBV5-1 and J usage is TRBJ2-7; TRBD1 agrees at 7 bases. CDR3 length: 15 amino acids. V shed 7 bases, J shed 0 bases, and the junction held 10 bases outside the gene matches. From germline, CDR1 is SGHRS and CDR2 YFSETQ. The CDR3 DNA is TGCGCCAGCGGCCTACAGACAGGGCCCTCCTACGAGCAGTACTTC. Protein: CASGLQTGPSYEQYF.

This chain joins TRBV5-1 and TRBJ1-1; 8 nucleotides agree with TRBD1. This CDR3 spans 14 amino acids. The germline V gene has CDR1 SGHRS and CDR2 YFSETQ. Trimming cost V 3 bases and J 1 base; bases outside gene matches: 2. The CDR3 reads CASSWDRRNTEAFF. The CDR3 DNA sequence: TGCGCCAGCAGCTGGGACAGGAGGAACACTGAAGCTTTCTTT.

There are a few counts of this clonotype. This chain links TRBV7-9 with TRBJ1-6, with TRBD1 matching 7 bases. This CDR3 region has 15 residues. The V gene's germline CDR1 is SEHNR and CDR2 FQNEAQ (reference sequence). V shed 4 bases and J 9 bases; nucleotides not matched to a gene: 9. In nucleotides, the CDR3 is TGTGCCAGCAGCTCGAGGGTCCAGGGGGGTTCACCCCTCCACTTT. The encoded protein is CASSSRVQGGSPLHF.

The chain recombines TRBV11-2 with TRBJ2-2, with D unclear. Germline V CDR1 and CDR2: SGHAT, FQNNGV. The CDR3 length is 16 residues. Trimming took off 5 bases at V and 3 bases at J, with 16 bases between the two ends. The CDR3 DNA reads TGTGCCAGCAGCCCTCCCCGCGATAACTACACCGGGGAGCTGTTTTTT. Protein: CASSPPRDNYTGELFF.

CDR3: CATSRRTVPSYEQYF. CDR3 nucleotides: TGTGCCACCAGCAGAAGGACAGTTCCCTCCTACGAGCAGTACTTC. This sequence joins TRBV15 and TRBJ2-7, with D possibly being TRBD1 (6 bases). CDR1 LNHNV and CDR2 YYDKDF come from the germline V gene (reference sequence). The CDR3 runs to 15 residues. V was pared by 2 bases and J by 0 bases, with 11 bases between.

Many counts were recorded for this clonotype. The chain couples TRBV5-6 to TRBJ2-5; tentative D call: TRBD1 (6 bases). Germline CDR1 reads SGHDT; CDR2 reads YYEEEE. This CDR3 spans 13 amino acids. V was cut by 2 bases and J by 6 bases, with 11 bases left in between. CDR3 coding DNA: TGTGCCAGCAGCTTCGGGACACCTCAGACCCAGTACTTC. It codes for CASSFGTPQTQYF.

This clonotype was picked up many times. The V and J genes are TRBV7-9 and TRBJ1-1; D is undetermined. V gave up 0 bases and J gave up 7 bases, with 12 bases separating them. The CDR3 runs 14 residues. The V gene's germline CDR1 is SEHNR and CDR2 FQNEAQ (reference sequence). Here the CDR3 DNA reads TGTGCCAGCAGCTTAGCCCCCAAGGATGGTGAAGCTTTCTTT. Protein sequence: CASSLAPKDGEAFF.

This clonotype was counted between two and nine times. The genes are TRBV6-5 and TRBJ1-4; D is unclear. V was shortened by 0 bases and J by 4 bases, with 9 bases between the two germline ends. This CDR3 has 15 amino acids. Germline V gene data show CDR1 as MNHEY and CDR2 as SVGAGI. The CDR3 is CASSYSPGFNEKLFF. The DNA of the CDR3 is TGTGCCAGCAGTTACTCGCCAGGTTTTAATGAAAAACTGTTTTTT.

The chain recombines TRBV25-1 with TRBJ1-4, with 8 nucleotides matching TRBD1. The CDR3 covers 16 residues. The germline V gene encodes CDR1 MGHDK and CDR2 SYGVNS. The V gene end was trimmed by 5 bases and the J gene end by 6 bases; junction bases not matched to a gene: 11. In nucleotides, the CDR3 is TGTGCCAGCAGTAATACTCCGGCGACAGGGGATGAAAAACTGTTTTTT. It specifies CASSNTPATGDEKLFF. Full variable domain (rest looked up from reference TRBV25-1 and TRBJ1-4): EADIYQTPRYLVIGTGKKITLECSQTMGHDKMYWYQQDPGMELHLIHYSYGVNSTEKGDLSSESTVSRIRTEHFPLTLESARPSHTSQYLCASSNTPATGDEKLFFGSGTQLSVL.

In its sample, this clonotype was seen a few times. This chain's CDR3 is CATSSGWGNEKLFF. CDR3 in DNA: TGTGCCACCAGCAGCGGATGGGGGAATGAAAAACTGTTTTTT. The chain is built from TRBV15 and TRBJ1-4; tentatively, D is TRBD1 (5 bases). Germline-derived CDR1 and CDR2 are LNHNV and YYDKDF (reference sequence). This CDR3 region has 14 residues. The germline V and J ends were trimmed by 3 bases and 5 bases, with 10 bases remaining between them.

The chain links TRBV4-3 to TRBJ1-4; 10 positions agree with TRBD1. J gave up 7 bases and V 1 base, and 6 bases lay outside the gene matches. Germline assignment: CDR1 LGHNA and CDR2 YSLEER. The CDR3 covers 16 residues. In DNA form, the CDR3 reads TGCGCCAGCAGCCAAGTCAGGGGACAGGGGCTTGAAAAACTGTTTTTT. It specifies CASSQVRGQGLEKLFF.

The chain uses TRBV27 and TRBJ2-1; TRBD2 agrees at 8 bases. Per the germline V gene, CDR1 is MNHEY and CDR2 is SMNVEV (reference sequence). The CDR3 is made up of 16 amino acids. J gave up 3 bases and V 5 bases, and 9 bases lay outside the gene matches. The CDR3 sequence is CASSPLLADGYNEQFF. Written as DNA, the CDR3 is TGTGCCAGCAGTCCTTTACTAGCGGACGGCTACAATGAGCAGTTCTTC.

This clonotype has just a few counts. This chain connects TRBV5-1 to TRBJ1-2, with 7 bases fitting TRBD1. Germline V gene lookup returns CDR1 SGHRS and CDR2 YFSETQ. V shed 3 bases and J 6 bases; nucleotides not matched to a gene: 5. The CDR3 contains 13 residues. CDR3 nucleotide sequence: TGCGCCAGCAGCTCTGGACAGGTGGATGGCTACACCTTC. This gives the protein CASSSGQVDGYTF.

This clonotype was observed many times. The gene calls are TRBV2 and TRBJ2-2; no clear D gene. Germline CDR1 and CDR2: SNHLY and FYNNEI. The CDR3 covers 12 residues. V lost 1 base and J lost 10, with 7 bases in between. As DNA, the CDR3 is TGTGCCAGCAGTGAAGGATACGTGGAGCTGTTTTTT. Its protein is CASSEGYVELFF.

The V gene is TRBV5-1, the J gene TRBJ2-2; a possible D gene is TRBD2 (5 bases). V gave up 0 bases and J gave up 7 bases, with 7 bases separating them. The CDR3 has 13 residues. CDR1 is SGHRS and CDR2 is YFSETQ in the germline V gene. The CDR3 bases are TGCGCCAGCAGCTTGGGGGAGAGCGGGGAGCTGTTTTTT. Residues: CASSLGESGELFF.